This TCR beta chain was observed in a study of response to subunit inactivated influenza vaccine. Study findings and constraints: Each seasonal influenza vaccination, the authors suggested, recruits few new T cells.

This clonotype was observed at least ten times. Its antigen is currently unknown. The CDR3 runs 11 residues. Trimming removed 6 bases from V and 6 bases from J, with 11 bases in between. The germline V gene has CDR1 SQVTM and CDR2 ANQGSEA. TCRdb ran MiXCR on the RT-PCR reads and lists one entry per CDR3 protein. The data show roughly 630,000 distinct CDR3 sequences, with 14% seen just once and about 7.4% held by the top ten. The source of this sequence is a man aged 45-65 years who received an inactivated influenza vaccine. This rearrangement joins TRBV29-1 to TRBJ1-2; D gene ambiguous. Sequencing used PBMCs from blood, obtained roughly 2 weeks before vaccination. CDR3 region: CSVLHSNGYTF. CDR3 nucleotides: TGCAGCGTCCTACATTCTAATGGCTACACCTTC.